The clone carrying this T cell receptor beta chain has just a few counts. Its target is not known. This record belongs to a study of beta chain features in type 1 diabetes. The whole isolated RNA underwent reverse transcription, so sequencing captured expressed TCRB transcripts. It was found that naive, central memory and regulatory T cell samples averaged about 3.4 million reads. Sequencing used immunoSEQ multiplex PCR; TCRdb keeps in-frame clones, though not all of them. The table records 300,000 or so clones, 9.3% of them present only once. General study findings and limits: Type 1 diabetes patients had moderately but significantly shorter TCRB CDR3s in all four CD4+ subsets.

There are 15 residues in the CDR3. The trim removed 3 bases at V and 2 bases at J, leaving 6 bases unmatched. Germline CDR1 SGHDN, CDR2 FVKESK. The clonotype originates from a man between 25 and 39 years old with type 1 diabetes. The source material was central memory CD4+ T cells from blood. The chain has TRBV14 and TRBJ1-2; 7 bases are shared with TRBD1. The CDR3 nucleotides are TGTGCCAGCAGCCACCCCGACAGGGCAAACTATGGCTACACCTTC. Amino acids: CASSHPDRANYGYTF.